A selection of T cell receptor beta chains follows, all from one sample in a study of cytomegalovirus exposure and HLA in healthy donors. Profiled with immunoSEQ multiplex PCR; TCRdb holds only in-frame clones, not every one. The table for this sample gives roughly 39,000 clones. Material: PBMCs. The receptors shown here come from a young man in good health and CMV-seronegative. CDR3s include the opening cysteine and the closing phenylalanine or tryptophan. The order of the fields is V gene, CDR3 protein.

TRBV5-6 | CASSSTGGSTDTQYF
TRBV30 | CAWRDLDNSPLHF
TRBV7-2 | CASGNYEQFF
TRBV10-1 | CASSEGQGKAFF
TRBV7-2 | CASSPGQPTRSYGYTF
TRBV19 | CASSIRANYEQYF
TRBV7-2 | CASSLSPGSYEQYF
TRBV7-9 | CASSLHGEGTEAFF
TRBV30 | CAWSPGLAGTGELFF
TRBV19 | CAGCGARRNTEASF
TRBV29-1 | CSVERGGTEAFF
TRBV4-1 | CASSQDRGNSGANVLTF
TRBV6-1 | CASSYYRFNEQFF
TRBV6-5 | CASSPGQSLEQYF
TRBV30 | CAWSVPRSGLTGELFF
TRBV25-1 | CASKRDREGETQYF